This T cell receptor beta chain was retrieved from a study of beta chain features in type 1 diabetes. Study results and limitations: Across patients, naive, central memory and Treg TCRB repertoires exhibited apparently greater similarity than was observed across healthy donors. Highly expressing activated T cells could be over-counted with a cDNA template.

The authors reverse transcribed all of the isolated RNA, so sequencing captured expressed TCRB transcripts. Generated by immunoSEQ multiplex PCR, the TCRdb table keeps only in-frame clones and is missing some. The table lists under 300,000 clones, approximately 8.1% of them singletons. This clone was seen ten or more times. No antigen is known for it. CDR3 size: 15 residues. Looked up from germline, CDR1 is SGHTA and CDR2 is FQGNSA. V was trimmed by 3 bases and J by 4 bases, leaving 14 bases between them. The sample taken for sequencing was central memory CD4+ T cells from blood. This receptor was obtained from a woman between 18 and 29 years old in good health. The chain combines TRBV7-2 with TRBJ2-3; D uncertain. The CDR3 is CASSFTQLAADTQYF. In DNA form, the CDR3 reads TGTGCCAGCAGCTTTACCCAGCTCGCGGCAGATACGCAGTATTTT.